This entry lists 9 T cell receptor beta chains sequenced from one sample in a study of OX40 agonist ivuxolimab in advanced cancers. The method was immunoSEQ multiplex PCR; TCRdb's version includes in-frame clones alone and lacks a portion of them. Of 68,000 or so clones detected, 65% to 90% appear once; the ten largest clones hold about 1.5%. Material: CD4+ or CD8+ T cells sorted from blood, obtained in a trial of the OX40 agonist ivuxolimab. The receptors shown here come from an adult with an advanced solid tumor such as melanoma, head and neck, liver or kidney cancer.

The chain has TRBV6-1 and TRBJ1-2; D uncertain. The germline V gene encodes CDR1 MNHNS and CDR2 SASEGT. The CDR3 length is 12 residues. Trimming left V 7 bases short and J 2 bases short, with 8 bases between. Written as DNA, the CDR3 is TGTGCCAGCATGCGGGCAAACTATGGCTACACCTTC. Protein: CASMRANYGYTF.

The chain couples TRBV14 to TRBJ2-7; D is perhaps TRBD1 (6 bases). Germline lookup yields CDR1 SGHDN and CDR2 FVKESK. This CDR3 region has 15 residues. The V gene lost 3 bases and the J gene lost 2 bases, with 14 bases spanning the gap. The CDR3, as DNA: TGTGCCAGCAGCCAGCAGGGGTTCTTGACCTACGAGCAGTACTTC. This gives the protein CASSQQGFLTYEQYF.

The V and J genes are TRBV9 and TRBJ2-3; a weak D match, TRBD2 (6 bases). Germline loops: CDR1 SGDLS, CDR2 YYNGEE. V lost 6 bases and J lost 2, with 19 bases in between. The CDR3 length is 16 residues. DNA for the CDR3: TGTGCCAGCACTTCTCGTTTTGGGGGGAACACAGATACGCAGTATTTT. Protein sequence: CASTSRFGGNTDTQYF.

The chain links TRBV6-5 to TRBJ1-2; the D is unclear. V shed 8 bases and J shed 2 bases, with 6 bases lying between them. CDR3 length: 11 residues. From germline, CDR1 is MNHEY and CDR2 SVGAGI. The CDR3 protein is CASSKNYGYTF. The CDR3 region has the DNA TGTGCCAGCTCTAAGAACTATGGCTACACCTTC.

This clone was recorded a few times. This chain connects TRBV4-2 to TRBJ2-5, with 8 bases matching TRBD2. The J segment lost 5 bases and the V segment lost 1 base, leaving 9 bases of the junction unmatched. The length of the CDR3 is 16 residues. Germline CDR1 reads LGHNA; CDR2 reads YNFKEQ. The CDR3 sequence is CASSQGTGGLSETQYF. CDR3 nucleotides: TGTGCCAGCAGCCAAGGGACGGGGGGGCTGTCGGAGACCCAGTACTTC.

The gene calls are TRBV28 and TRBJ2-7, with D perhaps given as TRBD1 or TRBD2 (5 bases each). V dropped 6 bases and J dropped 5 bases, with 17 bases sitting between them. This CDR3 has 14 residues. CDR1 is MDHEN, CDR2 SYDVKM, per germline. This chain's CDR3 is CASSLRQGAHEQYF. CDR3 coding DNA: TGTGCCAGCAGCCTCCGGCAGGGAGCCCACGAGCAGTACTTC.

This chain connects TRBV11-1 to TRBJ2-7; the match to TRBD2 covers 9 bases. CDR3 length: 16 amino acids. In germline, CDR1 is SGHAT, CDR2 FQDESV (reference sequence). V was clipped by 3 bases and J by 1 base; unmatched bases: 7. This CDR3 reads CASSFRSGGVSYEQYF. CDR3 coding DNA: TGTGCCAGCAGCTTCCGTAGCGGGGGCGTATCCTACGAGCAGTACTTC. Full variable domain (rest looked up from reference TRBV11-1 and TRBJ2-7): EAEVAQSPRYKITEKSQAVAFWCDPISGHATLYWYRQILGQGPELLVQFQDESVVDDSQLPKDRFSAERLKGVDSTLKIQPAELGDSAMYLCASSFRSGGVSYEQYFGPGTRLTVT.

This clone was seen a single time. The chain uses TRBV6-5 and TRBJ2-5; possible D gene TRBD1, 6 bases. The J call may not be correct, given that the DNA end is closer to TRBJ2-7. The CDR3 consists of 12 residues. Germline loops: CDR1 MNHEY, CDR2 SVGAGI. The CDR3 coding sequence is TGTGCCAGCAGAAGGACAGACTACGAGCAGTACTTC. Its translation: CASRRTDYEQYF.

CDR3 protein: CASSIQGDTQYF. The CDR3 nucleotides are TGTGCCAGCAGCATTCAGGGGGATACGCAGTATTTT. V gene TRBV7-9 combines with J gene TRBJ2-3, with a possible D match to TRBD1 (6 bases). The CDR3 spans 12 residues. The germline CDR1 and CDR2 sequences are SEHNR and FQNEAQ (reference sequence). V was shortened by 5 bases and J by 6 bases, with 9 bases between the two germline ends.